Listed here are 4 T cell receptor beta chains from one sample, sequenced in a study of blood T cells in healthy people across ages. A J-beta primer mix and a sample-barcoded 5' primer were used in a second PCR of about 7 to 12 cycles. TCRdb recomputed calls from the 5' RACE reads with MiXCR, one row per CDR3 protein. The repertoire has 600,000 to 800,000 distinct CDR3 sequences, around 52% of them found once; the top ten carry roughly 13%. The sequencing input was blood. These receptors originate from an elderly woman in good health.

This chain connects TRBV25-1 to TRBJ2-7; tentative D call: TRBD2 (7 bases). Trimming took off 2 bases at V and 4 bases at J, with 15 bases between the two ends. Germline CDR1 and CDR2: MGHDK and SYGVNS. The CDR3 consists of 15 residues. The CDR3 is CASSEVAGASYEQYF. CDR3 nucleotides: TGTGCCAGCAGTGAAGTTGCGGGGGCCTCATACGAGCAGTACTTC.

A word on this clonotype: A much larger clone differs from this one at a single base, so this may be a read error. V and J are TRBV7-2 and TRBJ2-3; D call uncertain. Germline values: CDR1 SGHTA, CDR2 FQGNSA. This CDR3 is built from 12 residues. Deletions cut 4 bases from V and 6 bases from J, with 8 bases between. The DNA of the CDR3 is TGTGCCAGCAGCTCCAAAGGGGATACGCAGTATTTT. Its protein product is CASSSKGDTQYF.

This clonotype was detected many times. V is TRBV7-2 and J is TRBJ2-5; D could derive from TRBD1 or TRBD2 (5 bases each). Trimming took off 1 base at V and 9 bases at J, with 9 bases between the two ends. Germline V gene data show CDR1 as SGHTA and CDR2 as FQGNSA. This CDR3 is built from 12 residues. The DNA for the CDR3 is TGTGCCAGCAGCTTAGACGTGGGACCCCAGTACTTC. It is translated as CASSLDVGPQYF.

This clonotype was counted at least ten times. The chain has TRBV5-1 and TRBJ2-1; D call uncertain. This CDR3 region has 14 residues. With 4 bases removed from V and 3 bases from J, the gap between germline ends came to 11 bases. From germline, CDR1 is SGHRS and CDR2 YFSETQ. As DNA, the CDR3 is TGCGCCAGCAGCGTCGAGACCCGCTACAATGAGCAGTTCTTC. It codes for CASSVETRYNEQFF.